The entry that follows covers one T cell receptor (beta chain) sequence. Its antigen is unidentified. The method was immunoSEQ multiplex PCR; TCRdb's version includes in-frame clones alone and lacks a portion of them. The table has just over 40,000 clones, around 95% seen once. CDR3 length: 16 residues. Trimming removed 0 bases at V and 0 bases at J, with 13 bases between. The V gene's germline CDR1 is SGHNT and CDR2 YYREEE (reference sequence). These data originate in a study of graft-versus-host responses after intestinal transplantation. General study results and limits: The recipient marrow held GvH clones, and some of them showed up first in ileum or blood.

The chain has TRBV5-4 and TRBJ2-7; D gene unclear. Sequencing used unstimulated CD8+ T cells sorted from spleen or lymph node cells, obtained before transplant. The clonotype was recovered from a human donor who was the organ donor for an intestinal transplant. CDR3 region: CASSLGAGTHSYEQYF. CDR3 nucleotide sequence: TGTGCCAGCAGCTTGGGGGCAGGCACCCACTCCTACGAGCAGTACTTC.